This TCR beta chain is from a study of CD8 T cells in Susac syndrome (dated by TCRdb to between 2019 and 2020). About the full investigation: Whether CD8+ T cell activation and differentiation in Susac syndrome was antigen driven was tested using repertoire sequencing. The paper's findings and limits, for the study overall: The number of individuals in the TCR sequencing and HLA analysis was acknowledged as relatively small.

Of note for this clonotype: What this receptor recognizes is not known. Per-base qualities were not stored, and no clone one base away is much larger.

RNA was extracted using the RNeasy kit, and roughly 0.5 to 1 microgram was reverse transcribed with random hexamers. TCR beta CDR3 regions were amplified with the immunoSEQ multiplex PCR assay covering 54 Vbeta and 13 Jbeta segments. Bias from PCR amplification was corrected by using a synthetic template baseline for primer optimization and for computational correction. Turning to the authors' computational methods: Reads were assigned to V, D and J genes according to IMGT and analyzed in immunoSEQ Analyzer, with only productive sequences retained. Clonality was computed as one minus Shannon entropy normalized by log2 of the number of productive unique sequences. For each patient and control, public and private clones were evaluated within the 100 most prevalent clones. Susac-specific clones were defined as absent from healthy and MS cohorts, over a thousand published viral clones and other ImmuneACCESS disease sequences. Through fastp at Q25 and MiXCR, TCRdb rebuilt clones from the public reads, retaining in-frame beta chains. Duplicate CDR3 protein sequences are folded into a single record with the most common DNA and genes. TCRdb, not the original authors, processed these V and J calls. Here the sample has approximately 160,000 distinct CDR3 sequences; 80% to 95% occur a single time. The leading ten clones occupy roughly 0.13% of the sample.

Peripheral blood CD8+ and CD4+ T cells from healthy donors, Susac syndrome patients and multiple sclerosis patients were profiled using high-throughput TCR beta sequencing. Healthy donors were age- and sex-matched controls. Bulk CD8+ and CD4+ T cells were purified magnetically by negative isolation, whereas CD8+ TEMRA cells were enriched by FACS. Blood was collected in EDTA tubes and processed within 24 hours, with PBMCs isolated through density gradient centrifugation. PBMCs intended for TCR sequencing were cryopreserved in liquid nitrogen and were subsequently thawed in a 37 degrees C water bath. Purity of sorted or isolated CD4+, CD8+ and CD8+ TEMRA cells was at least 90%. The germline V gene (reference sequence) specifies DFQATT as CDR1 and SNEGSKA as CDR2. The CDR3 covers 14 residues, taking in both the cysteine and the phenylalanine. Only the CDR3 region is kept as DNA, spanning 42 bases read in frame from base 1. V is cut back by 3 bases and J by 2 bases, with 5 bases in the junction unmatched.

The receptor chain draws on TRBV20-1 and TRBJ2-3, and TRBD2 aligns with 7 junction nucleotides. This TCR was recovered from a human donor in good health. Sequenced: CD4+ T cells from PBMCs. The CDR3 region reads CSASPGLLTDTQYF. The DNA sequence is as follows: TGCAGTGCTAGTCCGGGACTACTCACAGATACGCAGTATTTT.